The present T cell receptor (beta chain) was sequenced within a study of T cell responses to AZD1222 COVID-19 vaccine. General observations from the study: Donor demographics were predominantly white British with a female majority; clonal diversity may be underestimated. Baseline seropositivity characterized only 5 to 7 AZD1222 recipients.

Concerning this clone: Its specificity is unknown.

Trimming cost V 1 base and J 0 bases, with 10 bases left between them. The length of the CDR3 is 15 residues. Germline values: CDR1 SNHLY, CDR2 FYNNEI. TCRdb's table, derived via immunoSEQ multiplex PCR, lists solely in-frame clones and lacks some. The sample yields approximately 70,000 clones, roughly 88% seen once. The gene calls are TRBV2 and TRBJ2-7, with D unresolved. The sample was peripheral blood, taken 28 days after the second dose of the MenACWY control vaccine. The source is an adult who received the MenACWY meningococcal vaccine as a control. The CDR3 region has the DNA TGTGCCAGCAGTGAAGAGGTGTGGAGCTCCTACGAGCAGTACTTC. Protein: CASSEEVWSSYEQYF.